A single sample is the source of the 23 T cell receptor beta chains below, sequenced in a study of neoadjuvant nivolumab and ipilimumab in lung cancer (dated by TCRdb to the early 2020s). Taken with the paper, the label for time point translates to: at surgical resection after neoadjuvant nivolumab +/- ipilimumab. The library came from the immunoSEQ multiplex PCR assay. TCRdb retrieved this table from immuneACCESS and kept in-frame rearrangements only. Not all clones are present; in checked studies, unresolved V genes account for under half, and no reason is known for the remainder. The sample contains tens of thousands of clones, about nine tenths of them found a single time. The ten largest clones capture approximately 5% of the sample. Material: peripheral blood, obtained after neoadjuvant nivolumab, alone or with ipilimumab, at or shortly before surgery. Every receptor here comes from an adult with non-small cell lung cancer.

The chain uses TRBV7-2 and TRBJ1-3; no clear D gene. The CDR3 is 17 amino acids. The germline V gene encodes CDR1 SGHTA and CDR2 FQGNSA. V lost 2 bases and J 2 bases, leaving 16 bases between the germline ends. This chain's CDR3 is CASSLFLAGTAGNTIYF. As DNA, the CDR3 is TGTGCCAGCAGCTTATTTCTGGCGGGCACCGCTGGAAACACCATATATTTT. Full variable domain (outside the CDR3, taken from reference TRBV7-2 and TRBJ1-3): GAGVSQSPSNKVTEKGKDVELRCDPISGHTALYWYRQSLGQGLEFLIYFQGNSAPDKSGLPSDRFSAERTGGSVSTLTIQRTQQEDSAVYLCASSLFLAGTAGNTIYFGEGSWLTVV.

The chain links TRBV19 to TRBJ2-2; maybe TRBD2 (6 bases). The germline V gene encodes CDR1 LNHDA and CDR2 SQIVND (reference sequence). The CDR3 runs 12 residues. With 4 bases removed from V and 9 bases from J, the gap between germline ends came to 9 bases. The DNA for the CDR3 is TGTGCCAGTAGTAGCGGACTAAGGGAGCTGTTTTTT. Protein sequence: CASSSGLRELFF. Complete variable domain (other parts from reference TRBV19 and TRBJ2-2): DGGITQSPKYLFRKEGQNVTLSCEQNLNHDAMYWYRQDPGQGLRLIYYSQIVNDFQKGDIAEGYSVSREKKESFPLTVTSAQKNPTAFYLCASSSGLRELFFGEGSRLTVL.

The chain has TRBV13 and TRBJ2-6; D is ambiguous. The length of the CDR3 is 16 residues. Trimming pared 5 bases from V and 4 bases from J, leaving 15 bases between. CDR1 and CDR2 from the germline V gene are PRHDT and FYEKMQ (reference sequence). The CDR3: CASSLRQVGGANVLTF. As DNA, the CDR3 is TGTGCCAGCAGCCTACGGCAGGTAGGGGGGGCCAACGTCCTGACTTTC.

In this sample, this clone turned up once. The rearrangement links TRBV5-1 to TRBJ2-1; TRBD1 is a possible D gene (6 bases). The V gene's germline CDR1 is SGHRS and CDR2 YFSETQ. Between the trimmed V and J ends, which lost 9 bases and 6 bases, there was a span of 16 bases. This CDR3 region has 13 residues. CDR3 bases: TGCGCCACACAGGGAGTAGGCCTCAATGAGCAGTTCTTC. Encoded protein: CATQGVGLNEQFF.

This clone was observed once. V usage is TRBV30 and J usage is TRBJ1-2; D uncertain. This CDR3 contains 14 residues. Deletions cut 0 bases from V and 8 bases from J, with 16 bases between. In germline, CDR1 is GTSNPN, CDR2 SVGIG (reference sequence). The CDR3 DNA follows: TGTGCCTGGAGTGTCTCGAGGCCCGTCGACGGCTACACCTTC. Its translation: CAWSVSRPVDGYTF.

This clone was seen just once. CDR3 coding DNA: TGTGCCAGCAGTAAATCTTCCCGGGACAGGGCCCTAGGGTGGTTCTTT. Translation gives CASSKSSRDRALGWFF. The V call is TRBV2, the J call TRBJ1-1; 9 positions match TRBD1. With V trimmed by 5 bases and J by 14 bases, 21 bases remained unmatched. The germline V gene has CDR1 SNHLY and CDR2 FYNNEI. The CDR3 extends over 16 amino acids.

The chain employs TRBV7-2 and TRBJ2-5; tentative D call: TRBD2 (5 bases). Trimming pared 5 bases from V and 4 bases from J, leaving 17 bases between. CDR3 length: 15 amino acids. Germline values: CDR1 SGHTA, CDR2 FQGNSA. CDR3 coding DNA: TGTGCCAGCAGCGACCCGGGATCTCTTGGAGAGACCCAGTACTTC. It is translated as CASSDPGSLGETQYF. Looking up the rest from reference TRBV7-2 and TRBJ2-5 gives the full variable domain: GAGVSQSPSNKVTEKGKDVELRCDPISGHTALYWYRQSLGQGLEFLIYFQGNSAPDKSGLPSDRFSAERTGGSVSTLTIQRTQQEDSAVYLCASSDPGSLGETQYFGPGTRLLVL.

The chain has TRBV18 and TRBJ1-1; D is uncertain. Trimming shortened V by 4 bases and J by 1 base, and 4 bases separated the two germline ends. CDR1 is KGHSH, CDR2 LQKENI, per germline. This CDR3 region has 12 residues. The CDR3 DNA reads TGTGCCAGCTCACGTGAGAACACTGAAGCTTTCTTT. It is translated as CASSRENTEAFF.

V is TRBV7-7 and J is TRBJ2-2, with unresolved D. Trimming cost V 8 bases and J 0 bases, with 7 bases left between them. Germline-derived CDR1 and CDR2 are SSHAT and FNYEAQ (reference sequence). The CDR3 runs to 13 residues. CDR3 DNA sequence: TGTGCCAGCTCTACAGCGAACACCGGGGAGCTGTTTTTT. Its translation is CASSTANTGELFF.

V usage is TRBV5-1 and J usage is TRBJ1-2; 9 positions match TRBD1. The CDR3 sequence is 15 residues long. Per germline, CDR1 SGHRS and CDR2 YFSETQ. V shed 0 bases, J shed 5 bases, and the junction held 5 bases outside the gene matches. In DNA form, the CDR3 reads TGCGCCAGCAGCTTGGTAGGGACAGGGCCATATGGCTACACCTTC. This sequence encodes CASSLVGTGPYGYTF.

This chain links TRBV5-4 with TRBJ2-3; 8 nucleotides match TRBD2. This CDR3 comprises 15 residues. V dropped 4 bases and J dropped 5; count of bases not matched to a gene: 9. CDR1 SGHNT and CDR2 YYREEE come from the germline V gene (reference sequence). In nucleotides, the CDR3 is TGTGCCAGCAGCCTACCCCGGGGGGGAAAAGATACGCAGTATTTT. The encoded protein is CASSLPRGGKDTQYF.

This rearrangement joins TRBV14 to TRBJ2-5, with D possibly called TRBD1 or TRBD2 (6 bases each). V dropped 1 base and J dropped 0 bases, with 9 bases sitting between them. This CDR3 is 15 amino acids long. CDR1 SGHDN and CDR2 FVKESK come from the germline V gene. CDR3 DNA sequence: TGTGCCAGCAGCCAAGGAGGGGGGTACCAAGAGACCCAGTACTTC. This gives the protein CASSQGGGYQETQYF. Supplemented by reference TRBV14 and TRBJ2-5, the full variable domain reads EAGVTQFPSHSVIEKGQTVTLRCDPISGHDNLYWYRRVMGKEIKFLLHFVKESKQDESGMPNNRFLAERTGGTYSTLKVQPAELEDSGVYFCASSQGGGYQETQYFGPGTRLLVL.

The rearrangement uses TRBV5-1 and TRBJ2-4; D ambiguous. The ends were cut back, 4 bases at V and 1 base at J, with 12 bases in the middle. CDR1 and CDR2 (germline): SGHRS, YFSETQ. The CDR3 loop spans 15 amino acids. The CDR3, as DNA: TGCGCCAGCAGCATGTTTCCAGACGCCAAAAACATTCAGTACTTC. It yields the protein CASSMFPDAKNIQYF.

This clone was seen only once. V usage is TRBV2 and J usage is TRBJ2-5; 7 nucleotides align to TRBD1. Germline V CDR1 and CDR2: SNHLY, FYNNEI. The CDR3 covers 15 residues. With V trimmed by 3 bases and J by 1 base, 5 bases remained unmatched. CDR3 sequence: CASSEPGTAQETQYF. The CDR3 coding sequence is TGTGCCAGCAGTGAGCCCGGGACAGCCCAAGAGACCCAGTACTTC.

This rearrangement joins TRBV2 to TRBJ1-4; D ambiguous. The CDR3 covers 15 residues. Trimming cost V 5 bases and J 8 bases, with 18 bases left between them. Germline CDR1 SNHLY, CDR2 FYNNEI. The chain's CDR3 is CASSIPVSNGEKLFF. In DNA, the CDR3 is TGTGCCAGCAGTATCCCAGTCAGCAATGGAGAAAAACTGTTTTTT. The variable domain in full, completed from reference TRBV2 and TRBJ1-4, reads EPEVTQTPSHQVTQMGQEVILRCVPISNHLYFYWYRQILGQKVEFLVSFYNNEISEKSEIFDDQFSVERPDGSNFTLKIRSTKLEDSAMYFCASSIPVSNGEKLFFGSGTQLSVL.

The V call is TRBV7-9, the J call TRBJ2-1; TRBD2 is a possible D gene (6 bases). Per germline, CDR1 SEHNR and CDR2 FQNEAQ (reference sequence). The CDR3 consists of 15 residues. V lost 5 bases and J 0 bases, leaving 11 bases between the germline ends. This CDR3 reads CASSPGLISYNEQFF. CDR3 DNA: TGTGCCAGCAGCCCGGGACTGATCTCCTACAATGAGCAGTTCTTC.

The chain recombines TRBV19 with TRBJ1-5, with 10 bases aligning to TRBD1. Germline V CDR1 and CDR2: LNHDA, SQIVND (reference sequence). V dropped 3 bases and J dropped 0; count of bases not matched to a gene: 5. The CDR3 has 17 amino acids. The CDR3 coding sequence is TGTGCCAGTAGTATCGGGACAGGGGCCTATAGCAATCAGCCCCAGCATTTT. It yields the protein CASSIGTGAYSNQPQHF.

The chain couples TRBV29-1 to TRBJ1-2; 9 bases are shared with TRBD1. Germline loops: CDR1 SQVTM, CDR2 ANQGSEA. The CDR3 has 15 amino acids. The trim removed 4 bases at V and 8 bases at J, leaving 14 bases unmatched. CDR3 DNA: TGCAGCGTTGGGGACCGGGACAGGGAATTTTCGGGCTACACCTTC. Its protein product is CSVGDRDREFSGYTF.

The chain couples TRBV29-1 to TRBJ1-1; weak D call: TRBD1 (6 bases). V lost 6 bases and J 1 base, leaving 12 bases between the germline ends. CDR3 length: 13 amino acids. Per the germline V gene, CDR1 is SQVTM and CDR2 is ANQGSEA. The DNA for the CDR3 is TGCAGCGTGGGCCGGGACACGAACACTGAAGCTTTCTTT. As protein: CSVGRDTNTEAFF.

V and J are TRBV19 and TRBJ1-5; D might be TRBD1 (5 bases). The CDR3 is 15 residues long. Germline assignment: CDR1 LNHDA and CDR2 SQIVND (reference sequence). V was pared by 9 bases and J by 0 bases, with 15 bases between. The CDR3 loop reads CASLTGTGSNQPQHF. The DNA for the CDR3 is TGTGCCAGCCTAACCGGAACAGGTAGCAATCAGCCCCAGCATTTT.

This clone appeared a single time. The J gene is TRBJ1-2, the V gene TRBV6-6, with D maybe TRBD1 (5 bases). This CDR3 region has 16 residues. Germline-derived CDR1 and CDR2 are MNHNY and SVGAGI (reference sequence). The V gene lost 4 bases and the J gene lost 5 bases, with 20 bases spanning the gap. As DNA, the CDR3 is TGTGCCAGCAGTTCCCAGGGAGGCGTGTTGGGTTATGGCTACACCTTC. Protein: CASSSQGGVLGYGYTF.

The V gene is TRBV2, the J gene TRBJ2-7; D is possibly TRBD2 (6 bases). The V and J ends lost 5 bases and 2 bases respectively, with 13 bases between them. The V gene's germline CDR1 is SNHLY and CDR2 FYNNEI. The CDR3 runs 14 residues. CDR3 in amino acids: CASSFPGSPYEQYF. DNA for the CDR3: TGTGCCAGCAGTTTTCCCGGGAGCCCCTACGAGCAGTACTTC.

The chain recombines TRBV6-1 with TRBJ2-1; D gene uncertain. The germline CDR1 and CDR2 sequences are MNHNS and SASEGT. The CDR3 sequence is 17 residues long. V was trimmed by 4 bases and J by 1 base, leaving 17 bases between them. The CDR3: CASSASRGFSSYNEQFF. CDR3 DNA sequence: TGTGCCAGCAGTGCCTCTCGTGGTTTTTCGTCCTACAATGAGCAGTTCTTC.